These 20 T cell receptor beta chains originate from one sample sequenced in a study of blood T cell repertoires in COVID-19. TCRdb's copy holds only in-frame clones and misses some; the assay was immunoSEQ multiplex PCR. The sample contains some 330,000 clones, 80% to 90% of which appear only once. The sample comprised PBMCs or T cells enriched from blood (not recorded which). These receptor sequences come from a man aged 30 to 39 who had recovered from COVID-19.

This rearrangement joins TRBV5-6 to TRBJ2-7; a weak D match, TRBD2 (6 bases). V dropped 0 bases and J dropped 4 bases, with 8 bases sitting between them. The germline CDR1 and CDR2 sequences are SGHDT and YYEEEE. This CDR3 has 13 amino acids. The CDR3 nucleotides read TGTGCCAGCAGCTTGGCGGGGGTGTACGAGCAGTACTTC. Protein product: CASSLAGVYEQYF.

This clone has just one count. This chain uses TRBV2 with TRBJ2-3; the D gene is possibly TRBD1 (6 bases). Germline V CDR1 and CDR2: SNHLY, FYNNEI. The CDR3 covers 15 residues. Between the trimmed V and J ends, which lost 5 bases and 2 bases, there was a span of 14 bases. Here the CDR3 reads CASSRPGQFTDTQYF. DNA for the CDR3: TGTGCCAGCAGTCGGCCGGGACAATTCACAGATACGCAGTATTTT.

The chain links TRBV3-1 (or the pseudogene TRBV3-2) to TRBJ1-5; 7 positions agree with TRBD1. Germline V gene sequence: CDR1 LGHDT, CDR2 YNNKEL (reference sequence). This CDR3 contains 18 residues. The trim removed 1 base at V and 2 bases at J, leaving 11 bases unmatched. The CDR3 protein is CASSQGLGQALGNQPQHF. CDR3 DNA sequence: TGTGCCAGCAGCCAAGGACTAGGACAGGCTCTGGGCAATCAGCCCCAGCATTTT.

The V gene is TRBV5-5, the J gene TRBJ2-3; TRBD1 matches 7 bases. This CDR3 has 16 amino acids. Losses at the gene ends were 3 bases for V and 2 bases for J; bases not matched to a gene: 9. The germline gives CDR1 SGHKS, CDR2 YYEKEE (reference sequence). The CDR3 sequence: CASSWIRDSDTDTQYF. For the CDR3, the DNA is TGTGCCAGCAGCTGGATCCGGGACAGTGACACAGATACGCAGTATTTT.

The V gene is TRBV19, the J gene TRBJ2-7, with 7 bases aligning to TRBD2. V lost 2 bases, J lost 5 bases, and 6 bases stayed unmatched. Germline values: CDR1 LNHDA, CDR2 SQIVND (reference sequence). The CDR3 length is 14 residues. In DNA form, the CDR3 reads TGTGCCAGTAGTATAAAGTCGCGGGGGAACGAGCAGTACTTC. Its translation: CASSIKSRGNEQYF.

The rearrangement joins TRBV2 to TRBJ2-2; 14 bases fit TRBD2. Germline-derived CDR1 and CDR2 are SNHLY and FYNNEI. CDR3 size: 16 residues. The V gene end was trimmed by 7 bases and the J gene end by 8 bases; junction bases not matched to a gene: 9. The CDR3 coding sequence is TGTGCCAGCAAGAATGGACTAGCGGGGGGCATGGGGGAGCTGTTTTTT. As protein: CASKNGLAGGMGELFF. Looking up the rest from reference TRBV2 and TRBJ2-2 gives the full variable domain: EPEVTQTPSHQVTQMGQEVILRCVPISNHLYFYWYRQILGQKVEFLVSFYNNEISEKSEIFDDQFSVERPDGSNFTLKIRSTKLEDSAMYFCASKNGLAGGMGELFFGEGSRLTVL.

The rearrangement joins TRBV28 to TRBJ1-4; D is uncertain. Trimming left V 2 bases short and J 7 bases short, with 11 bases between. The length of the CDR3 is 14 residues. The germline V gene encodes CDR1 MDHEN and CDR2 SYDVKM. This chain's CDR3 is CASSLSPMSEKLFF. The CDR3 nucleotides are TGTGCCAGCAGTTTAAGCCCCATGAGTGAAAAACTGTTTTTT.

The CDR3: CSVRASGLAGATDTQYF. CDR3 sequence (DNA): TGCAGCGTTCGAGCTTCGGGGCTAGCGGGGGCCACAGATACGCAGTATTTT. V and J are TRBV29-1 and TRBJ2-3; 10 bases line up with TRBD2. CDR3 length equals 17 residues. Germline trimming cut 5 bases from V and 2 bases from J; bases unmatched to any gene: 13. The germline V gene encodes CDR1 SQVTM and CDR2 ANQGSEA.

The J gene is TRBJ1-3, the V gene TRBV5-1; D is uncertain. Germline-derived CDR1 and CDR2 are SGHRS and YFSETQ. CDR3 length: 16 amino acids. V was cut by 6 bases and J by 0 bases, with 16 bases left in between. Here the CDR3 DNA reads TGCGCCAGCACGCGAGGGTACGGATCCTCTGGAAACACCATATATTTT. It yields the protein CASTRGYGSSGNTIYF.

This chain joins TRBV5-5 and TRBJ2-7; 8 positions agree with TRBD1. CDR3 length equals 16 residues. Germline-derived CDR1 and CDR2 are SGHKS and YYEKEE (reference sequence). Germline trimming cut 3 bases from V and 3 bases from J; bases unmatched to any gene: 11. The CDR3 sequence is CASSSTGVSSLYEQYF. The CDR3 DNA reads TGTGCCAGCAGCTCGACAGGGGTCAGTTCCCTCTACGAGCAGTACTTC.

CDR3 loop: CASSPFQSSYNEQFF. The DNA for the CDR3 is TGTGCCAGCTCACCATTCCAGTCTTCCTACAATGAGCAGTTCTTC. This rearrangement joins TRBV18 to TRBJ2-1; D remains ambiguous. CDR1 is KGHSH and CDR2 is LQKENI in the germline V gene. Trimming removed 2 bases at V and 1 base at J, with 9 bases between. This CDR3 region has 15 residues.

The chain couples TRBV6-5 to TRBJ1-3; 7 positions match TRBD1. Looked up from germline, CDR1 is MNHEY and CDR2 is SVGAGI. This CDR3 comprises 14 residues. V lost 7 bases, J lost 3 bases, and 6 bases stayed unmatched. This CDR3 reads CASTRQGGGNTIYF. The CDR3 nucleotides are TGTGCCAGCACCCGGCAGGGGGGTGGAAACACCATATATTTT.

This clone showed up just a few times. The genes are TRBV11-2 and TRBJ2-5; 8 bases are a match to TRBD2. Germline trimming cut 4 bases from V and 2 bases from J; bases unmatched to any gene: 9. Germline V gene sequence: CDR1 SGHAT, CDR2 FQNNGV. This CDR3 is 16 amino acids long. The CDR3 bases are TGTGCCAGCAGCTCATCCGGGGGGGGGCCTCAAGAGACCCAGTACTTC. Amino acids: CASSSSGGGPQETQYF.

This clone was detected once. This rearrangement joins TRBV3-1 (or the pseudogene TRBV3-2) to TRBJ1-2, with TRBD1 matching 11 bases. V gave up 3 bases and J gave up 7 bases; unmatched junction bases: 7. The CDR3 has 15 amino acids. Germline CDR1 and CDR2: LGHDT and YNNKEL (reference sequence). The CDR3 sequence is CASSHAGTGGSGYTF. CDR3 bases: TGTGCCAGCAGCCACGCCGGGACAGGGGGTAGTGGCTACACCTTC.

On this clone: Compared with germline, one end of the junction differs, possibly owing to a read error. This chain joins TRBV6-2 or TRBV6-3 and TRBJ2-7, with a weak D call TRBD1 (6 bases). From germline, CDR1 is MNHEY and CDR2 SVGEGT. The CDR3 consists of 14 residues. CDR3 region: CASSDSGTTYEQYF. The CDR3 bases are TGTGCCAGCAGTGACTCCGGGACAACCTACGAGCAGTACTTC.

V and J are TRBV5-4 and TRBJ2-2; tentatively, D is TRBD1 (5 bases). The CDR3 covers 15 residues. The V gene lost 1 base and the J gene lost 1 base, with 8 bases spanning the gap. Germline loops: CDR1 SGHNT, CDR2 YYREEE (reference sequence). This CDR3 reads CASSLYRGNTGELFF. Written as DNA, the CDR3 is TGTGCCAGCAGCTTGTATAGGGGGAACACCGGGGAGCTGTTTTTT.

The rearrangement joins TRBV2 to TRBJ2-5, with D perhaps matching TRBD1 (6 bases). The CDR3 runs to 15 residues. CDR1 and CDR2 (germline): SNHLY, FYNNEI. V lost 3 bases to trimming and J lost 2 bases, with 13 bases between them. CDR3 residues: CASSDLRGGQETQYF. The DNA for the CDR3 is TGTGCCAGCAGTGACCTAAGAGGGGGACAAGAGACCCAGTACTTC.

V and J are TRBV19 and TRBJ2-7; TRBD1 is a possible D gene (7 bases). This CDR3 is 14 amino acids long. CDR1 is LNHDA and CDR2 is SQIVND in the germline V gene (reference sequence). The V end lost 5 bases, the J end lost 2 bases, and 13 bases lay between the germline ends. The CDR3, as DNA: TGTGCCAGTAGTGTGCGGGACAGAGCCTACGAGCAGTACTTC. Translating it yields CASSVRDRAYEQYF.

This clone turned up a few times. The chain is built from TRBV2 and TRBJ1-1; no clear D. V lost 7 bases to trimming and J lost 1 base, with 10 bases between them. This CDR3 spans 13 amino acids. CDR1 and CDR2 from the germline V gene are SNHLY and FYNNEI. The CDR3 DNA sequence: TGTGCCAGCACTTCTGTCCGGAACACTGAAGCTTTCTTT. Its translation: CASTSVRNTEAFF.

In nucleotides, the CDR3 is TGTGCCAGCAGCGTGCTAGCGGGACCCTACTACGAGCAGTACTTC. Amino acids: CASSVLAGPYYEQYF. The gene calls are TRBV7-6 and TRBJ2-7; the match to TRBD2 covers 9 bases. Germline V CDR1 and CDR2: SGHVS, FNYEAQ. J gave up 3 bases and V 5 bases, and 8 bases lay outside the gene matches. This CDR3 is 15 amino acids long.